This T cell receptor (beta chain) was sequenced in a study of blood T cell repertoires in COVID-19. Study-level information: Collection of acute and convalescent COVID-19 samples took place in the United States, Italy and Spain. From T cells, B-cell-depleted T cells, or PBMCs came the material, which was cDNA or gDNA.

Original methodology: Researchers report that nucleated cell counts were estimated from reference gene primer amplification. Sequencing was performed with immunoSEQ multiplex PCR; in TCRdb, only in-frame clones are kept and a portion is missing. V and J calls and clone size are given by that table; D and trimming were obtained from the DNA. The sample consists of fewer than 250,000 clones, around 90% of them appearing once. Note on this clone: Other DNA sequences of this sample code for an identical CDR3.

This CDR3 is built from 14 residues. The V gene lost 0 bases and the J gene lost 2 bases, with 7 bases spanning the gap. Germline assignment: CDR1 SGHTA and CDR2 FQGTGA. The sequencing sample was made of peripheral blood. The rearrangement joins TRBV7-3 to TRBJ1-1; D perhaps matches TRBD1 (6 bases). The receptor was derived from a man aged 60-69 years with acute or convalescent COVID-19. The CDR3 loop is CASSLTGGNTEAFF. In DNA, the CDR3 is TGTGCCAGCAGCTTAACTGGGGGCAACACTGAAGCTTTCTTT.